This TCR beta chain was captured in a study of shared clonotypes between healthy human individuals. The germline V and J ends were trimmed by 6 bases and 1 base, with 10 bases remaining between them. Germline assignment: CDR1 MNHEY and CDR2 SMNVEV (reference sequence). The CDR3 totals 14 residues. Profiled with immunoSEQ multiplex PCR; TCRdb holds only in-frame clones, not every one. The table records about 2.2 million clones, just over 90% of them present only once. A remark on this clone: The same CDR3 also results from other DNA sequences found in this sample.

Terminally differentiated effector memory CD45RA+ cells were excluded from the naive CD8 cells, which were CD45RO-negative and positively selected for CCR7. The sequence came from a man between 18 and 35 years old in good health. Some clones in this sample may be carry-over from other donors' samples. The V gene is TRBV27, the J gene TRBJ2-1; D possibly corresponds to TRBD1 (6 bases). The sequenced sample was naive CD8+ T cells from PBMCs. The DNA for the CDR3 is TGTGCCAGCAGCCTCCAGGGGTCCTACAATGAGCAGTTCTTC. It codes for CASSLQGSYNEQFF.